What follows is one TCR beta chain and its context. This entry comes from a study of CD8+CD57+ T cells in acquired aplastic anemia. Deletions cut 6 bases from V and 0 bases from J, with 12 bases between. This CDR3 comprises 15 residues. The germline CDR1 and CDR2 sequences are SNHLY and FYNNEI. Genomic DNA was employed as the template in profiling TCR beta VDJ and CDR3. TCRdb called the reads again in MiXCR, with one record for every CDR3 protein. This table has about 180,000 distinct CDR3 sequences, approximately 48% appearing once. It was patients with CD8+CD57+ cell expansion by flow cytometry who were chosen for sequencing.

The rearrangement joins TRBV2 to TRBJ1-5; D remains ambiguous. Sequencing was carried out using sorted CD4+, CD8+, or CD8+CD57+ T cells (not recorded which) from PBMCs. The TCR comes from a human donor with aplastic anemia. This chain's CDR3 is CASRGRDTSNQPQHF. The CDR3 nucleotides read TGTGCCAGCAGGGGGAGAGACACTAGCAATCAGCCCCAGCATTTT. Full variable domain (missing parts from reference TRBV2 and TRBJ1-5): EPEVTQTPSHQVTQMGQEVILRCVPISNHLYFYWYRQILGQKVEFLVSFYNNEISEKSEIFDDQFSVERPDGSNFTLKIRSTKLEDSAMYFCASRGRDTSNQPQHFGDGTRLSIL.